These 30 T cell receptor beta chains share one sample of origin, sequenced in a study of blood T cell repertoires in COVID-19. Repertoires were generated with immunoSEQ multiplex PCR, while TCRdb's copy carries only in-frame clones and drops some. The sample holds some 200,000 clones, roughly 89% seen once. Sequenced sample: peripheral blood. Receptor source: a young woman who had recovered from COVID-19.

J is TRBJ1-3 and V is TRBV9; D is undetermined. The CDR3 extends over 14 amino acids. CDR1 is SGDLS and CDR2 is YYNGEE in the germline V gene. The germline V and J ends were trimmed by 1 base and 8 bases, with 13 bases remaining between them. CDR3 residues: CASSVFVSRDTIYF. The CDR3 region has the DNA TGTGCCAGCAGCGTATTCGTATCGCGGGACACCATATATTTT.

The rearrangement uses TRBV27 and TRBJ2-2; 11 nucleotides line up with TRBD2. The germline CDR1 and CDR2 sequences are MNHEY and SMNVEV (reference sequence). This CDR3 region has 18 residues. The ends lost 7 bases at V and 4 bases at J; junction bases unmatched: 14. As DNA, the CDR3 is TGTGCCAGCAACCCCAGGGGTAGCGGGGGGGTAGCCACCGGGGAGCTGTTTTTT. Translation gives CASNPRGSGGVATGELFF.

The rearrangement joins TRBV7-3 to TRBJ1-1; the D is unclear. Germline values: CDR1 SGHTA, CDR2 FQGTGA. V was shortened by 5 bases and J by 3 bases, with 10 bases between the two germline ends. This CDR3 has 13 amino acids. The CDR3 loop reads CASSPRRDTEAFF. The CDR3, as DNA: TGTGCCAGCAGCCCCAGGCGGGACACTGAAGCTTTCTTT.

The chain uses TRBV18 and TRBJ2-4, with D possibly TRBD2 on 5 matching bases. The V gene lost 6 bases and the J gene lost 8 bases, with 8 bases spanning the gap. The CDR3 covers 11 residues. Germline CDR1 KGHSH, CDR2 LQKENI. The CDR3, as DNA: TGTGCCAGCTCTCAGAGGGACATTCAGTACTTC. Translated: CASSQRDIQYF.

This clone was detected a few times. The J gene is TRBJ2-7, the V gene TRBV5-5, with a tentative D call TRBD1 (5 bases). Germline assignment: CDR1 SGHKS and CDR2 YYEKEE (reference sequence). The germline V and J ends were trimmed by 2 bases and 7 bases, with 16 bases remaining between them. The CDR3 loop spans 14 amino acids. CDR3 DNA sequence: TGTGCCAGCAGCTTTGGGGCAGGGTCGGGTGAGCAGTACGTC. It yields the protein CASSFGAGSGEQYV.

This rearrangement joins TRBV28 to TRBJ2-7; TRBD2 might be the D (5 bases). The V gene lost 4 bases and the J gene lost 3 bases, with 16 bases spanning the gap. CDR3 length equals 15 residues. From germline, CDR1 is MDHEN and CDR2 SYDVKM. CDR3 bases: TGTGCCAGCAGTTACGGAAGGCAACTAGTCTACGAGCAGTACGTC. Protein: CASSYGRQLVYEQYV.

This chain joins TRBV3-1 (or the pseudogene TRBV3-2) and TRBJ1-1, with D possibly being TRBD1 (5 bases). Trimming removed 3 bases at V and 1 base at J, with 15 bases between. CDR1 and CDR2 (germline): LGHDT, YNNKEL (reference sequence). The CDR3 is made up of 16 amino acids. The CDR3: CASSHRQSDTNTEAFF. The CDR3 region has the DNA TGTGCCAGCAGCCACCGACAGTCGGACACGAACACTGAAGCTTTCTTT.

The rearrangement links TRBV7-9 to TRBJ1-2; D gene uncertain. From germline, CDR1 is SEHNR and CDR2 FQNEAQ (reference sequence). With 5 bases removed from V and 8 bases from J, the gap between germline ends came to 15 bases. The CDR3 has 13 residues. The CDR3, as DNA: TGTGCCAGCAGCCCCAGTTCGTATGGCGGCTACACCTTC. This encodes CASSPSSYGGYTF. Together with reference TRBV7-9 and TRBJ1-2, the CDR3 gives the full variable domain: DTGVSQNPRHKITKRGQNVTFRCDPISEHNRLYWYRQTLGQGPEFLTYFQNEAQLEKSRLLSDRFSAERPKGSFSTLEIQRTEQGDSAMYLCASSPSSYGGYTFGSGTRLTVV.

The gene calls are TRBV7-2 and TRBJ2-7; 7 bases match TRBD1. The CDR3 covers 15 residues. J gave up 6 bases and V 1 base, and 9 bases lay outside the gene matches. In germline, CDR1 is SGHTA, CDR2 FQGNSA. DNA for the CDR3: TGTGCCAGCAGCTTAGGGGCGACAGGGTTTGGCGAGCAGTACTTC. Translated, it gives CASSLGATGFGEQYF. The whole variable domain, remainder taken from reference TRBV7-2 and TRBJ2-7, is GAGVSQSPSNKVTEKGKDVELRCDPISGHTALYWYRQSLGQGLEFLIYFQGNSAPDKSGLPSDRFSAERTGGSVSTLTIQRTQQEDSAVYLCASSLGATGFGEQYFGPGTRLTVT.

The chain recombines TRBV9 with TRBJ1-1; unclear D gene. Germline V gene lookup returns CDR1 SGDLS and CDR2 YYNGEE. This CDR3 is built from 13 residues. The V end was cut by 3 bases, the J end by 0 bases, with 6 bases between. As DNA, the CDR3 is TGTGCCAGCAGCGCAGGCGTGAACACTGAAGCTTTCTTT. Translated, it gives CASSAGVNTEAFF.

The J gene is TRBJ2-5, the V gene TRBV5-4; 11 bases are shared with TRBD2. The CDR3 is 17 amino acids. Trimming took 0 bases from V and 2 from J; bases not matched to a gene: 6. Germline loops: CDR1 SGHNT, CDR2 YYREEE (reference sequence). Here the CDR3 DNA reads TGTGCCAGCAGCTTGGTCGGTAGCGGGAGGGGGCAAGAGACCCAGTACTTC. Its translation is CASSLVGSGRGQETQYF.

The V gene is TRBV13, the J gene TRBJ2-7; 11 bases match TRBD1. CDR1 and CDR2 (germline): PRHDT, FYEKMQ (reference sequence). This CDR3 is built from 15 residues. The junction had 0 bases not matched to a gene; V was cut back by 0 bases and J by 2 bases. Here the CDR3 DNA reads TGTGCCAGCAGCTTAGGGGGACAGGGGGCCTACGAGCAGTACTTC. Translated, it gives CASSLGGQGAYEQYF. Filled out from reference TRBV13 and TRBJ2-7, the complete variable domain reads AAGVIQSPRHLIKEKRETATLKCYPIPRHDTVYWYQQGPGQDPQFLISFYEKMQSDKGSIPDRFSAQQFSDYHSELNMSSLELGDSALYFCASSLGGQGAYEQYFGPGTRLTVT.

This clone was seen a few times. The V call is TRBV18, the J call TRBJ1-5, with D tentatively TRBD1 (5 bases). V was pared by 2 bases and J by 7 bases, with 15 bases between. The CDR3 extends over 15 amino acids. From germline, CDR1 is KGHSH and CDR2 LQKENI. The CDR3 reads CASSPTPRDRQPQHF. In DNA, the CDR3 is TGTGCCAGCTCACCAACCCCCAGGGATAGGCAGCCCCAGCATTTT.

The CDR3 DNA reads as TGTGCCAGCAGTAGCGGGGGAGATACGCAGTATTTT. This encodes CASSSGGDTQYF. The chain couples TRBV11-2 to TRBJ2-3, with 9 nucleotides matching TRBD2. The CDR3 consists of 12 residues. CDR1 and CDR2 (germline): SGHAT, FQNNGV. J gave up 5 bases and V 6 bases, and 0 bases lay outside the gene matches.

This rearrangement joins TRBV19 to TRBJ2-3; D remains ambiguous. Per germline, CDR1 LNHDA and CDR2 SQIVND (reference sequence). The CDR3 is made up of 12 amino acids. Trimming removed 6 bases from V and 2 bases from J, with 6 bases in between. Written as DNA, the CDR3 is TGTGCCAGTAGGGGCCTCACAGATACGCAGTATTTT. Protein: CASRGLTDTQYF.

This clone was counted between two and nine times. V usage is TRBV5-6 and J usage is TRBJ2-3; D remains unclear. The length of the CDR3 is 12 residues. The V and J ends lost 4 bases and 10 bases respectively, with 13 bases between them. Germline loops: CDR1 SGHDT, CDR2 YYEEEE. The CDR3 spells CASSLLQNAQYF. The DNA for the CDR3 is TGTGCCAGCAGCCTGTTACAGAACGCGCAGTATTTT.

The rearrangement joins TRBV11-1 to TRBJ2-7, with D perhaps matching TRBD1 (6 bases). The CDR3 totals 14 residues. The germline gives CDR1 SGHAT, CDR2 FQDESV (reference sequence). The V end was cut by 2 bases, the J end by 5 bases, with 13 bases between. The CDR3 loop is CASSLFFRTDEQYF. In DNA form, the CDR3 reads TGTGCCAGCAGCTTATTCTTTCGGACAGACGAGCAGTACTTC.

The V and J genes are TRBV6-5 and TRBJ2-2, with TRBD2 identical over 7 bases. This CDR3 is built from 14 residues. The trim removed 6 bases at V and 0 bases at J, leaving 1 base unmatched. CDR1 and CDR2 (germline): MNHEY, SVGAGI. The CDR3 bases are TGTGCCAGCAGCAGCGGGACGAACACCGGGGAGCTGTTTTTT. It is translated as CASSSGTNTGELFF.

The chain has TRBV11-1 and TRBJ2-5, with D tentatively TRBD1 (5 bases). Germline CDR1 SGHAT, CDR2 FQDESV (reference sequence). CDR3 length: 14 residues. Trimming pared 5 bases from V and 4 bases from J, leaving 14 bases between. CDR3 region: CASSPPWQGETQYF. CDR3 nucleotide sequence: TGTGCCAGCAGCCCCCCGTGGCAGGGAGAGACCCAGTACTTC.

This clone was seen once. The chain is built from TRBV6-5 and TRBJ2-5; tentative D call: TRBD2 (7 bases). Between the trimmed V and J ends, which lost 8 bases and 2 bases, there was a span of 12 bases. This CDR3 contains 13 residues. In germline, CDR1 is MNHEY, CDR2 SVGAGI. CDR3 DNA sequence: TGTGCCAGCCAAAGGGGGGGGCAAGAGACCCAGTACTTC. Protein: CASQRGGQETQYF.

The chain is built from TRBV19 and TRBJ2-7, with TRBD1 identical over 7 bases. Unmatched junction bases numbered 4, after V lost 5 bases and J lost 6 bases. Germline loops: CDR1 LNHDA, CDR2 SQIVND (reference sequence). This CDR3 spans 12 amino acids. The CDR3 coding sequence is TGTGCCAGTAGTCGAGGGGGCGCCGAGCAGTACTTC. Encoded protein: CASSRGGAEQYF.

This rearrangement joins TRBV5-4 to TRBJ2-3, with 12 bases matching TRBD2. The CDR3 spans 16 residues. Germline CDR1 reads SGHNT; CDR2 reads YYREEE (reference sequence). J was trimmed by 1 base and V by 6 bases; bases with no gene match: 6. The CDR3 region is CASTLRLAGGTDTQYF. The DNA for the CDR3 is TGTGCCAGCACCCTAAGACTAGCGGGAGGCACAGATACGCAGTATTTT.

The chain employs TRBV4-1 and TRBJ1-4; 8 bases are a match to TRBD1. Germline-derived CDR1 and CDR2 are MGHRA and YSYEKL. V was clipped by 4 bases and J by 6 bases; unmatched bases: 4. This CDR3 contains 14 residues. The CDR3 bases are TGCGCCAGCAGCCCCAACAGGGGGGATGAAAAACTGTTTTTT. It codes for CASSPNRGDEKLFF.

The chain uses TRBV7-9 and TRBJ1-1, with TRBD1 matching 9 bases. Losses at the gene ends were 5 bases for V and 7 bases for J; bases not matched to a gene: 8. Looked up from germline, CDR1 is SEHNR and CDR2 is FQNEAQ (reference sequence). The CDR3 runs to 14 residues. The CDR3 loop is CASSAGDREGEAFF. The DNA for the CDR3 is TGTGCCAGCAGCGCGGGGGACAGGGAGGGTGAAGCTTTCTTT.

The CDR3 region has the DNA TGCGCCAGCAGCCTCGGATGGGAGGGGGAAAAACTGTTTTTT. Its protein is CASSLGWEGEKLFF. V usage is TRBV5-1 and J usage is TRBJ1-4; a possible D gene is TRBD1 (5 bases). The CDR3 is 14 amino acids. The germline V gene has CDR1 SGHRS and CDR2 YFSETQ. Trimming left V 4 bases short and J 8 bases short, with 15 bases between.

The chain couples TRBV18 to TRBJ1-1; 10 bases are shared with TRBD1. V dropped 4 bases and J dropped 8; count of bases not matched to a gene: 4. This CDR3 comprises 13 residues. Per the germline V gene, CDR1 is KGHSH and CDR2 is LQKENI. The CDR3 nucleotides are TGTGCCAGCTCACACGGGACAGGGGTCGAAGCTTTCTTT. As protein: CASSHGTGVEAFF.

This sequence joins TRBV5-5 and TRBJ1-3; D gene unclear. Germline lookup yields CDR1 SGHKS and CDR2 YYEKEE (reference sequence). Trimming shortened V by 2 bases and J by 4 bases, and 7 bases separated the two germline ends. The CDR3 length is 13 residues. Here the CDR3 reads CASSFGLGNTIYF. As DNA, the CDR3 is TGTGCCAGCAGCTTTGGACTGGGAAACACCATATATTTT.

This clone was detected only a few times. The chain has TRBV4-1 and TRBJ2-3, with 9 bases lining up with TRBD1. The J segment lost 4 bases and the V segment lost 5 bases, leaving 7 bases of the junction unmatched. This CDR3 contains 15 residues. Germline V CDR1 and CDR2: MGHRA, YSYEKL. Here the CDR3 DNA reads TGCGCCAGCAGCTCCCGGGACAGGGTTCCAGATACGCAGTATTTT. This translates into CASSSRDRVPDTQYF.

The V gene is TRBV13, the J gene TRBJ2-7; possibly TRBD1 for D (5 bases). The CDR3 sequence is 14 residues long. Germline CDR1 is PRHDT and CDR2 is FYEKMQ (reference sequence). V lost 5 bases, J lost 6 bases, and 17 bases lay in between. In nucleotides, the CDR3 is TGTGCCAGCAGCGACGCGACAGCCCTCGGCGAGCAGTACTTC. This translates into CASSDATALGEQYF.

The chain links TRBV4-3 to TRBJ2-6, with a tentative D call TRBD2 (5 bases). CDR3 size: 17 residues. The V end was cut by 0 bases, the J end by 0 bases, with 9 bases between. CDR1 is LGHNA and CDR2 is YSLEER in the germline V gene. CDR3 sequence: CASSQDLGGSGANVLTF. For the CDR3, the DNA is TGCGCCAGCAGCCAAGATTTAGGAGGCTCTGGGGCCAACGTCCTGACTTTC.